The rows below give T cell receptor beta chains drawn from one sample of a study of T cells in Graves' hyperthyroidism and ophthalmopathy. TCRdb used MiXCR to reprocess the multiplex PCR reads, holding one entry per CDR3 protein. The data contain under 400,000 distinct CDR3 sequences, about 18% of them singletons. Material for sequencing was blood. All receptors derive from a woman between 45 and 60 years old with Graves' hyperthyroidism. CDR3s include the opening cysteine and the closing phenylalanine or tryptophan. A D gene is named only where the DNA matches it firmly. Some rows have no size entry. The others give once, few or many, or a class for an expanded clone.

CDR3 protein: CAWSRGFGTDTQYF; CDR3 DNA: TGTGCCTGGAGTAGGGGGTTCGGGACAGATACGCAGTATTTT; D gene: NA; clone size: few; V gene: TRBV30; CDR3 length: 14; J gene: TRBJ2-3
CDR3 protein: CASSDFRTGADEQYF; CDR3 DNA: TGTGCCAGCAGTGATTTTAGGACAGGGGCCGACGAGCAGTACTTC; D gene: TRBD1; clone size: once; V gene: TRBV25-1; CDR3 length: 15; J gene: TRBJ2-7
CDR3 protein: CASSLAPGAGYGYTF; CDR3 DNA: TGTGCCAGCAGCTTAGCCCCAGGGGCAGGCTATGGCTACACCTTC; D gene: NA; clone size: few; V gene: TRBV11-2; CDR3 length: 15; J gene: TRBJ1-2
CDR3 protein: CASMGDGETQYF; CDR3 DNA: TGTGCCAGCATGGGGGACGGGGAGACCCAGTACTTC; D gene: NA; clone size: few; V gene: TRBV7-9; CDR3 length: 12; J gene: TRBJ2-5
CDR3 protein: CASSRQSSSGNTIYF; CDR3 DNA: TGTGCCAGCAGTCGCCAGTCTAGCTCTGGAAACACCATATATTTT; D gene: NA; clone size: few; V gene: TRBV7-2; CDR3 length: 15; J gene: TRBJ1-3
CDR3 protein: CASSQAYREKRDGYTF; CDR3 DNA: TGTGCCAGCAGCCAGGCCTACAGGGAGAAAAGGGATGGCTACACCTTC; D gene: NA; clone size: NA; V gene: TRBV3-1; CDR3 length: 16; J gene: TRBJ1-2
CDR3 protein: CASSVGALGSYEQYF; CDR3 DNA: TGTGCCAGCAGCGTCGGTGCCCTCGGCTCCTACGAGCAGTACTTC; D gene: NA; clone size: few; V gene: TRBV9; CDR3 length: 15; J gene: TRBJ2-7
CDR3 protein: CASSQWGPGGELFF; CDR3 DNA: TGTGCCAGCAGCCAATGGGGCCCAGGCGGGGAGCTGTTTTTT; D gene: NA; clone size: NA; V gene: TRBV16; CDR3 length: 14; J gene: TRBJ2-2
CDR3 protein: CASLLEGNNEQFF; CDR3 DNA: TGTGCCAGCCTCCTTGAGGGGAACAATGAGCAGTTCTTC; D gene: NA; clone size: few; V gene: TRBV12-3/TRBV12-4; CDR3 length: 13; J gene: TRBJ2-1
CDR3 protein: CASSYSTGEAKNIQYF; CDR3 DNA: TGTGCCAGCAGTTACTCGACCGGGGAAGCCAAAAACATTCAGTACTTC; D gene: NA; clone size: NA; V gene: TRBV6-5; CDR3 length: 16; J gene: TRBJ2-4
CDR3 protein: CAWSVNQGIGYTF; CDR3 DNA: TGTGCCTGGAGTGTAAATCAGGGGATTGGCTACACCTTC; D gene: NA; clone size: many; V gene: TRBV30; CDR3 length: 13; J gene: TRBJ1-2
CDR3 protein: CASSPPAGADEQFF; CDR3 DNA: TGTGCCAGCAGTCCCCCGGCGGGGGCGGACGAGCAGTTCTTC; D gene: NA; clone size: many; V gene: TRBV28; CDR3 length: 14; J gene: TRBJ2-1
CDR3 protein: CASIRTGGVGTEAFF; CDR3 DNA: TGTGCCAGTATCCGGACAGGGGGTGTAGGAACTGAAGCTTTCTTT; D gene: TRBD1; clone size: few; V gene: TRBV19; CDR3 length: 15; J gene: TRBJ1-1
CDR3 protein: CASSLYRDTGELFF; CDR3 DNA: TGCGCCAGCAGCTTGTATCGGGACACCGGGGAGCTGTTTTTT; D gene: NA; clone size: many; V gene: TRBV5-1; CDR3 length: 14; J gene: TRBJ2-2
CDR3 protein: CASSLPLLEDLNTEAFF; CDR3 DNA: TGTGCCAGCAGCTTACCTCTGCTAGAAGACTTAAACACTGAAGCTTTCTTT; D gene: NA; clone size: NA; V gene: TRBV7-9; CDR3 length: 17; J gene: TRBJ1-1
CDR3 protein: CASSRVYNEQFF; CDR3 DNA: TGCGCCAGCAGCCGAGTATACAATGAGCAGTTCTTC; D gene: NA; clone size: many; V gene: TRBV4-1; CDR3 length: 12; J gene: TRBJ2-1
CDR3 protein: CSPGTGATNEKLFF; CDR3 DNA: TGCAGTCCCGGGACAGGGGCAACTAATGAAAAACTGTTTTTT; D gene: TRBD1; clone size: NA; V gene: TRBV20-1; CDR3 length: 14; J gene: TRBJ1-4
CDR3 protein: CASRVGRTTANTEAFF; CDR3 DNA: TGTGCCAGCAGGGTCGGTCGAACGACAGCTAACACTGAAGCTTTCTTT; D gene: NA; clone size: many; V gene: TRBV6-1; CDR3 length: 16; J gene: TRBJ1-1
CDR3 protein: CASSLGGLRALHF; CDR3 DNA: TGTGCCAGCAGCTTGGGCGGCCTTCGGGCCCTCCACTTT; D gene: NA; clone size: few; V gene: TRBV5-6; CDR3 length: 13; J gene: TRBJ1-6
CDR3 protein: CSASATGTLMTDTQYF; CDR3 DNA: TGCAGTGCGTCAGCAACCGGGACCCTGATGACAGATACGCAGTATTTT; D gene: NA; clone size: many; V gene: TRBV20-1; CDR3 length: 16; J gene: TRBJ2-3
CDR3 protein: CASSQGQGRDSPLHF; CDR3 DNA: TGTGCCAGCAGCCAAGGACAGGGAAGGGATTCACCCCTCCACTTT; D gene: TRBD1; clone size: few; V gene: TRBV3-1; CDR3 length: 15; J gene: TRBJ1-6
CDR3 protein: CASSYGWTSGRWDTDTQYF; CDR3 DNA: TGTGCCAGCAGTTACGGGTGGACTAGCGGGAGATGGGACACAGATACGCAGTATTTT; D gene: TRBD2; clone size: NA; V gene: TRBV28; CDR3 length: 19; J gene: TRBJ2-3
CDR3 protein: CASSLGHVYEQYF; CDR3 DNA: TGTGCCAGCAGTTTGGGACACGTGTACGAGCAGTACTTC; D gene: NA; clone size: few; V gene: TRBV28; CDR3 length: 13; J gene: TRBJ2-7
CDR3 protein: CASSLVAGGNSYEQYF; CDR3 DNA: TGCGCCAGCAGCTTGGTAGCGGGAGGTAACTCCTACGAGCAGTACTTC; D gene: TRBD2; clone size: NA; V gene: TRBV5-1; CDR3 length: 16; J gene: TRBJ2-7
CDR3 protein: CASSAGPSYEQYF; CDR3 DNA: TGTGCCAGCAGTGCGGGACCCTCCTACGAGCAGTACTTC; D gene: NA; clone size: NA; V gene: TRBV28; CDR3 length: 13; J gene: TRBJ2-7
CDR3 protein: CASSPPGQDYGYTF; CDR3 DNA: TGTGCCAGCTCACCACCGGGGCAGGACTATGGCTACACCTTC; D gene: NA; clone size: few; V gene: TRBV18; CDR3 length: 14; J gene: TRBJ1-2
CDR3 protein: CSARRSGRRGELFF; CDR3 DNA: TGCAGTGCTAGACGCAGCGGGAGACGAGGGGAGCTGTTTTTT; D gene: TRBD2; clone size: NA; V gene: TRBV20-1; CDR3 length: 14; J gene: TRBJ2-2
CDR3 protein: CASSVGESTGELFF; CDR3 DNA: TGTGCCAGCAGCGTAGGGGAGAGTACCGGGGAGCTGTTTTTT; D gene: NA; clone size: few; V gene: TRBV9; CDR3 length: 14; J gene: TRBJ2-2
CDR3 protein: CASSDGLSSGNTIYF; CDR3 DNA: TGTGCCAGCAGTGACGGACTGAGCTCTGGAAACACCATATATTTT; D gene: NA; clone size: NA; V gene: TRBV6-1; CDR3 length: 15; J gene: TRBJ1-3
CDR3 protein: CASSLLGADGYTF; CDR3 DNA: TGTGCCAGCAGCTTGCTGGGGGCGGATGGCTACACCTTC; D gene: NA; clone size: many; V gene: TRBV3-1; CDR3 length: 13; J gene: TRBJ1-2